The next 13 T cell receptor beta chains were all read from a single sample in a study of blood T cell dynamics during melanoma immunotherapy (TCRdb year 2020). This specimen's time point label, interpreted: week 3, after first cycle of checkpoint inhibitor. Library preparation was by the immunoSEQ multiplex PCR assay. Entries here come from immuneACCESS through TCRdb and include only in-frame sequences with V and J called. Some clones fail to appear in such tables; in the studies checked, an unresolved V gene covers under half of the shortfall, and the cause of the remainder is unknown. The sample profile shows 13,000 to 15,000 clones; approximately 90% of them were found once. The ten largest make up 0.92% of the sample. The input for sequencing was blood, taken from a patient treated with checkpoint blockade. Every receptor here comes from a human donor with melanoma.

The J gene is TRBJ2-5, the V gene TRBV5-5, with TRBD1 identical over 7 bases. V shed 4 bases and J 4 bases; nucleotides not matched to a gene: 1. From germline, CDR1 is SGHKS and CDR2 YYEKEE (reference sequence). CDR3 length: 12 residues. The CDR3 bases are TGTGCCAGCAGCCGACAGGGAGAGACCCAGTACTTC. It encodes CASSRQGETQYF.

A single count supports this clone. J is TRBJ1-2 and V is TRBV9; D is unclear. In germline, CDR1 is SGDLS, CDR2 YYNGEE. The CDR3 sequence is 13 residues long. Deletions cut 3 bases from V and 4 bases from J, with 10 bases between. The CDR3 protein is CASSAEVAYGYTF. The CDR3 DNA reads TGTGCCAGCAGCGCCGAGGTGGCCTATGGCTACACCTTC.

The chain couples TRBV30 to TRBJ2-1, with 7 bases lining up with TRBD2. The V gene end was trimmed by 2 bases and the J gene end by 10 bases; junction bases not matched to a gene: 11. The CDR3 is 14 amino acids. The V gene's germline CDR1 is GTSNPN and CDR2 SVGIG (reference sequence). The CDR3: CAWSSGGSSQEQFF. The DNA for the CDR3 is TGTGCCTGGAGTTCGGGCGGGAGTTCCCAAGAGCAGTTCTTC.

V and J are TRBV7-6 and TRBJ2-3, with 9 bases identical to TRBD2. With V trimmed by 0 bases and J by 5 bases, 6 bases remained unmatched. Germline V lookup: CDR1 SGHVS, CDR2 FNYEAQ. The CDR3 covers 16 residues. DNA for the CDR3: TGTGCCAGCAGCTTAGCGGTAGCGGGAGCAGTAGATACGCAGTATTTT. Translating gives CASSLAVAGAVDTQYF.

The chain couples TRBV2 to TRBJ1-5, with 10 positions matching TRBD1. The CDR3 loop spans 17 amino acids. The trim removed 5 bases at V and 0 bases at J, leaving 7 bases unmatched. The germline V gene encodes CDR1 SNHLY and CDR2 FYNNEI. Written as DNA, the CDR3 is TGTGCCAGCAGTCCCCGGGACAGGGGCTTTAGCAATCAGCCCCAGCATTTT. It yields the protein CASSPRDRGFSNQPQHF. Complete variable domain (other parts from reference TRBV2 and TRBJ1-5): EPEVTQTPSHQVTQMGQEVILRCVPISNHLYFYWYRQILGQKVEFLVSFYNNEISEKSEIFDDQFSVERPDGSNFTLKIRSTKLEDSAMYFCASSPRDRGFSNQPQHFGDGTRLSIL.

J is TRBJ1-5 and V is TRBV7-2; TRBD1 matches 10 bases. Germline-derived CDR1 and CDR2 are SGHTA and FQGNSA. CDR3 length: 14 amino acids. J was trimmed by 4 bases and V by 3 bases; bases with no gene match: 0. For the CDR3, the DNA is TGTGCCAGCAGCTTGGACAGGGGGAATCAGCCCCAGCATTTT. It codes for CASSLDRGNQPQHF.

The chain combines TRBV19 with TRBJ1-5; D not certain. Between the trimmed V and J ends, which lost 3 bases and 0 bases, there was a span of 15 bases. Per germline, CDR1 LNHDA and CDR2 SQIVND (reference sequence). This CDR3 is built from 17 residues. The CDR3 region has the DNA TGTGCCAGTAGTATGGAGTCAGGTCCCCTTAGCAATCAGCCCCAGCATTTT. It codes for CASSMESGPLSNQPQHF.

The chain recombines TRBV2 with TRBJ2-3, with TRBD2 matching over 7 bases. Germline CDR1 is SNHLY and CDR2 is FYNNEI. This CDR3 region has 15 residues. The J segment lost 2 bases and the V segment lost 8 bases, leaving 10 bases of the junction unmatched. CDR3 nucleotides: TGTGCCAGCGGGGGAGGGTGGGGGAACACAGATACGCAGTATTTT. This translates into CASGGGWGNTDTQYF.

This sequence joins TRBV11-3 and TRBJ2-3; TRBD2 matches at 8 bases. Trimming at V came to 3 bases and at J to 2 bases, leaving 4 bases not matched to a gene. The CDR3 spans 15 residues. CDR1 is SGHNT and CDR2 is YENEEA in the germline V gene. The CDR3 nucleotides read TGTGCCAGCAGCTTCAGCGGGGGAACCACAGATACGCAGTATTTT. Protein sequence: CASSFSGGTTDTQYF.

The J gene is TRBJ1-5, the V gene TRBV7-8; D ambiguous. Germline V gene data show CDR1 as SGHVS and CDR2 as FQNEAQ. Trimming pared 1 base from V and 2 bases from J, leaving 12 bases between. This CDR3 region has 16 residues. The CDR3 coding sequence is TGTGCCAGCAGCTTAGACCGGTCGAGGGGCAATCAGCCCCAGCATTTT. Translated: CASSLDRSRGNQPQHF.

This sequence joins TRBV6-1 and TRBJ1-1, with 9 bases aligning to TRBD1. The ends lost 6 bases at V and 2 bases at J; junction bases unmatched: 4. There are 14 residues in the CDR3. CDR1 and CDR2 from the germline V gene are MNHNS and SASEGT. The CDR3 loop is CASRRDRANTEAFF. The CDR3 coding sequence is TGTGCCAGCAGACGGGACAGGGCCAACACTGAAGCTTTCTTT.

The chain carries TRBV15 and TRBJ1-4, with TRBD1 matching over 7 bases. Germline trimming cut 0 bases from V and 6 bases from J; bases unmatched to any gene: 13. The CDR3 contains 18 residues. Germline loops: CDR1 LNHNV, CDR2 YYDKDF (reference sequence). CDR3 sequence (DNA): TGTGCCACCAGCAGAGATCAGCGGGGCCAGGGGGTTTATGAAAAACTGTTTTTT. Translated, it gives CATSRDQRGQGVYEKLFF.

The chain joins TRBV6-1 to TRBJ1-5; 8 bases fit TRBD1. V lost 7 bases and J lost 1; bases outside the gene matches: 6. Germline V CDR1 and CDR2: MNHNS, SASEGT. The CDR3 runs to 15 residues. CDR3 residues: CASTTDRVSNQPQHF. The CDR3 DNA sequence: TGTGCCAGCACCACGGACAGGGTGAGCAATCAGCCCCAGCATTTT.